This TCR beta chain was obtained from a study of blood T cell repertoires in COVID-19. The assay was immunoSEQ multiplex PCR, and TCRdb's table has in-frame clones only and misses some. The table has tens of thousands of clones, roughly 79% seen once; the top ten hold 4.5% to 5.5%. Trimming took 3 bases from V and 9 from J, leaving 15 bases between them. There are 12 residues in the CDR3. Germline V gene lookup returns CDR1 GTSNPN and CDR2 SVGIG (reference sequence). The chain uses TRBV30 and TRBJ2-7; a possible D gene is TRBD2 (5 bases). The sample consisted of peripheral blood. This clonotype was sampled from a man aged 80 or over with COVID-19, enrolled during active disease. The CDR3 DNA sequence: TGTGCCTGGAGCGAAACTAGTTTCGGGCAGTACTTC. It codes for CAWSETSFGQYF.